The 15 T cell receptor beta chains in this list originate from one sample, sequenced in a study of T cell repertoires in cytomegalovirus infection. TCRdb processed the reads anew with MiXCR; each CDR3 protein has one entry. Of around 450,000 distinct CDR3 sequences listed, about 10% are singletons. Source material: PBMCs. All receptors come from a human donor in good health (CMV status not recorded). Some clones in this sample may be carry-over from other donors' samples.

This clonotype was seen ten or more times. The rearrangement joins TRBV7-9 to TRBJ1-2; D is unresolved. Germline V CDR1 and CDR2: SEHNR, FQNEAQ (reference sequence). There are 15 residues in the CDR3. Trimming stripped 1 base from V and 2 bases from J, with 11 bases between. The CDR3 region is CASSLGVQENYGYTF. In DNA, the CDR3 is TGTGCCAGCAGCTTAGGTGTCCAGGAGAACTATGGCTACACCTTC.

This clonotype was recorded at least ten times. The chain is built from TRBV27 and TRBJ1-2, with 7 bases identical to TRBD1. The CDR3 loop spans 14 amino acids. Germline V lookup: CDR1 MNHEY, CDR2 SMNVEV (reference sequence). The trim removed 0 bases at V and 5 bases at J, leaving 3 bases unmatched. CDR3 protein: CASSLSRGTYGYTF. The CDR3 DNA follows: TGTGCCAGCAGTTTATCCAGGGGGACTTATGGCTACACCTTC.

Ten or more counts support this clonotype. The chain links TRBV28 to TRBJ1-1; D remains ambiguous. Germline V gene data show CDR1 as MDHEN and CDR2 as SYDVKM. This CDR3 is 13 amino acids long. Trimming pared 6 bases from V and 2 bases from J, leaving 10 bases between. The chain's CDR3 is CASSRWGNTEAFF. As DNA, the CDR3 is TGTGCCAGCAGCCGCTGGGGAAACACTGAAGCTTTCTTT.

In its sample, this clonotype was seen many times. This rearrangement joins TRBV9 to TRBJ1-4; possible D gene TRBD1, 6 bases. The ends were cut back, 4 bases at V and 0 bases at J, with 10 bases in the middle. Germline assignment: CDR1 SGDLS and CDR2 YYNGEE. The CDR3 is 15 amino acids. The CDR3 protein is CASSYTGSTNEKLFF. The DNA for the CDR3 is TGTGCCAGCAGCTATACAGGGTCAACTAATGAAAAACTGTTTTTT.

This clonotype was seen only a few times. J is TRBJ1-5 and V is TRBV20-1; D not certain. This CDR3 is 16 amino acids long. The germline gives CDR1 DFQATT, CDR2 SNEGSKA (reference sequence). V was pared by 5 bases and J by 2 bases, with 19 bases between. The DNA of the CDR3 is TGCAGTGCTCCCGCCTACGGCCTTAACGGCAATCAGCCCCAGCATTTT. As protein: CSAPAYGLNGNQPQHF.

This clonotype was seen at least ten times. The V gene is TRBV6-2 or TRBV6-3, the J gene TRBJ2-7, with TRBD1 matching over 7 bases. Germline assignment: CDR1 MNHEY and CDR2 SVGEGT. The V and J ends lost 5 bases and 7 bases, in that order; junction bases with no gene match: 11. The CDR3 runs to 14 residues. The CDR3 DNA is TGTGCCAGCAGTAACCGACAGGGAAGAAAGGAGCAGTACTTC. Its protein product is CASSNRQGRKEQYF.

This clonotype was seen many times. The chain combines TRBV7-6 with TRBJ2-2; D not resolved. Germline values: CDR1 SGHVS, CDR2 FNYEAQ. The CDR3 totals 17 residues. The V end lost 4 bases, the J end lost 5 bases, and 20 bases lay between the germline ends. The chain's CDR3 is CASSSPAWQHITGELFF. CDR3 DNA: TGTGCCAGCAGCTCCCCGGCTTGGCAGCATATAACCGGGGAGCTGTTTTTT.

Comments on this clonotype: A read error may be the cause here, since a much bigger clone is one base away. The CDR3 bases are TGTGCCAGCAGCCAAGGAACAGGGACTGGAGGCTGCACCTTC. This encodes CASSQGTGTGGCTF. The rearrangement uses TRBV14 and TRBJ1-2, with D perhaps TRBD1 (6 bases). CDR3 length: 14 residues. Germline V gene sequence: CDR1 SGHDN, CDR2 FVKESK.

This clonotype occurred many times. The chain is built from TRBV12-3 or TRBV12-4 and TRBJ1-5; D not certain. The CDR3 is 14 amino acids. Trimming stripped 7 bases from V and 7 bases from J, with 17 bases between. In nucleotides, the CDR3 is TGTGCCAGCACCTCCACCGGTGGCGAGCAGCCCCAGCATTTT. Translation gives CASTSTGGEQPQHF.

With respect to this clonotype: Compared with germline, one end of the junction differs, possibly owing to a read error. This rearrangement joins TRBV28 to TRBJ2-1, with TRBD2 as a possible D gene (6 bases). There are 14 residues in the CDR3. CDR1 is MDHEN, CDR2 SYDVKM, per germline. CDR3 DNA: TGTGCCAGCACCCAATCTAGCAGCGGGCCCCTTAATCTGTTC. Translation: CASTQSSSGPLNLF.

This clonotype was seen at least ten times. The V and J genes are TRBV7-2 and TRBJ2-5, with 12 bases lining up with TRBD2. CDR1 and CDR2 (germline): SGHTA, FQGNSA. This CDR3 has 16 residues. The V and J ends lost 3 bases and 4 bases, in that order; junction bases with no gene match: 6. The CDR3 sequence: CASSFATSGSGETQYF. As DNA, the CDR3 is TGTGCCAGCAGCTTCGCGACTAGCGGGAGTGGAGAGACCCAGTACTTC.

In its sample, this clonotype was seen many times. The chain uses TRBV12-3 or TRBV12-4 and TRBJ1-4; D is uncertain. CDR3 length: 16 amino acids. Trimming left V 2 bases short and J 7 bases short, with 17 bases between. The CDR3 DNA reads as TGTGCCAGCAGTTTAAGCGACTGGCCACTTCGTGAAAAACTGTTTTTT. Encoded protein: CASSLSDWPLREKLFF.

This clonotype was recorded many times. The chain uses TRBV20-1 and TRBJ1-4; D unclear. Germline lookup yields CDR1 DFQATT and CDR2 SNEGSKA (reference sequence). With 3 bases removed from V and 3 bases from J, the gap between germline ends came to 14 bases. CDR3 size: 15 residues. The CDR3, as DNA: TGCAGTGCTAGGTCGGGCCCGGTGTCTAATGAAAAACTGTTTTTT. This translates into CSARSGPVSNEKLFF.

The chain couples TRBV15 to TRBJ1-5; 9 positions agree with TRBD1. This CDR3 comprises 16 residues. Germline V lookup: CDR1 LNHNV, CDR2 YYDKDF (reference sequence). The V and J ends lost 5 bases and 4 bases, in that order; junction bases with no gene match: 9. CDR3 sequence (DNA): TGTGCCACCAGCGGAAGCGGACAGGGGACAAATCAGCCCCAGCATTTT. This codes for CATSGSGQGTNQPQHF.

The sample holds many counts of this clonotype. J is TRBJ2-1 and V is TRBV20-1; TRBD2 is a possible D gene (5 bases). The CDR3 runs 15 residues. CDR1 and CDR2 (germline): DFQATT, SNEGSKA (reference sequence). V was pared by 3 bases and J by 7 bases, with 19 bases between. The chain's CDR3 is CSASGGNLRGNEQFF. The CDR3 coding sequence is TGCAGTGCTAGCGGTGGGAATCTTCGCGGGAATGAGCAGTTCTTC.